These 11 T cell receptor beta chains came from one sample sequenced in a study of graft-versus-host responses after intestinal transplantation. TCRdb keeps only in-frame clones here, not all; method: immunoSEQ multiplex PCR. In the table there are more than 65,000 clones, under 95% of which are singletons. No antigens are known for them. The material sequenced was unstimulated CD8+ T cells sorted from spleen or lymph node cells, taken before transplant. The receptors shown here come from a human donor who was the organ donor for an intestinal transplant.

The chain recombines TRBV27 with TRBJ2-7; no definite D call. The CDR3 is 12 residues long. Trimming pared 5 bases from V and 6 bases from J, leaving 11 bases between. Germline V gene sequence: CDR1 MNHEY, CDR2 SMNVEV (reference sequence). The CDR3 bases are TGTGCCAGCAGTCCGCTCACCGGCGAGCAGTACTTC. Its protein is CASSPLTGEQYF.

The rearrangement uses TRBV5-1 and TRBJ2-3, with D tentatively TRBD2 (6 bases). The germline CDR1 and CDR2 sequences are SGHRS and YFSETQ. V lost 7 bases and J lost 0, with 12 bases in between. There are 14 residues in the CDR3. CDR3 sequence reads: CASGRAGSTDTQYF. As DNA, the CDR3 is TGCGCCAGCGGCCGGGCGGGGAGCACAGATACGCAGTATTTT.

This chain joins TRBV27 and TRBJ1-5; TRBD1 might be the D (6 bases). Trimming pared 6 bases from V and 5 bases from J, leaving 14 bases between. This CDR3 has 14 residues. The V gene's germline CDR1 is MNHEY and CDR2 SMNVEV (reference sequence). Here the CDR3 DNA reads TGTGCCAGCAGCCCATCAGGGGCCGATCAGCCCCAGCATTTT. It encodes CASSPSGADQPQHF.

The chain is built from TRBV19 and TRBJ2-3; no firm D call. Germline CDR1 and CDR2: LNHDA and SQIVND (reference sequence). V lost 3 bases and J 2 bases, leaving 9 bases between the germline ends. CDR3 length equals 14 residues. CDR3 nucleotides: TGTGCCAGTAGTATCCAGAGGCCCACAGATACGCAGTATTTT. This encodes CASSIQRPTDTQYF. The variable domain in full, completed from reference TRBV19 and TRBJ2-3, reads DGGITQSPKYLFRKEGQNVTLSCEQNLNHDAMYWYRQDPGQGLRLIYYSQIVNDFQKGDIAEGYSVSREKKESFPLTVTSAQKNPTAFYLCASSIQRPTDTQYFGPGTRLTVL.

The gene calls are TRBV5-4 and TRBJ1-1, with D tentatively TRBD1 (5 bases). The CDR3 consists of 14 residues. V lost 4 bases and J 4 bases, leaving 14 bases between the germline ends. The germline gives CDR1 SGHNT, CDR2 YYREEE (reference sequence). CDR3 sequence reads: CASSPIGVGTEAFF. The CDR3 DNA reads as TGTGCCAGCAGCCCGATAGGGGTTGGCACTGAAGCTTTCTTT.

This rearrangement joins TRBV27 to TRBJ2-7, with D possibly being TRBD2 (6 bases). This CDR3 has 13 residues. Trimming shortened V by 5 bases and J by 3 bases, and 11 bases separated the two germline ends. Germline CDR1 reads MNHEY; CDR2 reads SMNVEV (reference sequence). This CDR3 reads CASSVGSLYEQYF. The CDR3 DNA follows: TGTGCCAGCAGTGTCGGGAGCCTCTACGAGCAGTACTTC.

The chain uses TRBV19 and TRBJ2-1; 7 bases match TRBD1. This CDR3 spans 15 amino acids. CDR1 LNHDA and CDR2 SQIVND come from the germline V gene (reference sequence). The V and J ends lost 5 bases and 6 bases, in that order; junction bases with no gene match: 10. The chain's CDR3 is CASSDSGTEFNEQFF. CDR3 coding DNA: TGTGCCAGTAGTGACTCCGGGACAGAATTCAATGAGCAGTTCTTC. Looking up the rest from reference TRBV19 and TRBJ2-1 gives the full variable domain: DGGITQSPKYLFRKEGQNVTLSCEQNLNHDAMYWYRQDPGQGLRLIYYSQIVNDFQKGDIAEGYSVSREKKESFPLTVTSAQKNPTAFYLCASSDSGTEFNEQFFGPGTRLTVL.

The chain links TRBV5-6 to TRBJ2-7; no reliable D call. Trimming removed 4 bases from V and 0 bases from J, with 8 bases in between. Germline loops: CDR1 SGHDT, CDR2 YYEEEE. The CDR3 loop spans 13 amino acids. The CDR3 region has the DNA TGTGCCAGCAGCCCGAGGAGCTCCTACGAGCAGTACTTC. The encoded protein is CASSPRSSYEQYF.

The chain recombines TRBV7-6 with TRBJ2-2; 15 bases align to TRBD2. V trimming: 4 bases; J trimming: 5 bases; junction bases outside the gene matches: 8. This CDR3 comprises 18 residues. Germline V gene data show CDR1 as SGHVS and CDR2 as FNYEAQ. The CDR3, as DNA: TGTGCCAGCAGCTCCCGGACTAGCGGGGGGGCGGGAACCGGGGAGCTGTTTTTT. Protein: CASSSRTSGGAGTGELFF.

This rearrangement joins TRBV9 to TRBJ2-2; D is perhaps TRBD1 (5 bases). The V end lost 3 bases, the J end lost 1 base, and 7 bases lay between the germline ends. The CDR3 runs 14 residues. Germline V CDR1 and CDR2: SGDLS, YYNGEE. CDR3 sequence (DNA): TGTGCCAGCAGCGGAGACAGGAACACCGGGGAGCTGTTTTTT. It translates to CASSGDRNTGELFF.

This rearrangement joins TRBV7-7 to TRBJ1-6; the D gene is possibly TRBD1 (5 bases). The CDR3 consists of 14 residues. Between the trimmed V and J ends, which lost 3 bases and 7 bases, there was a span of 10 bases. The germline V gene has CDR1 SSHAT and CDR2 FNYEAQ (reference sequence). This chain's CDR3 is CASSFPGVNSPLHF. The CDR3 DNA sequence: TGTGCCAGCAGCTTTCCGGGGGTCAATTCACCCCTCCACTTT. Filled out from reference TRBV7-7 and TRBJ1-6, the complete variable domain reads GAGVSQSPRYKVTKRGQDVTLRCDPISSHATLYWYQQALGQGPEFLTYFNYEAQPDKSGLPSDRFSAERPEGSISTLTIQRTEQRDSAMYRCASSFPGVNSPLHFGNGTRLTVT.